This entry is about one TCR beta chain. As yet, its antigen is unknown. Terminally differentiated effector memory CD45RA+ cells were excluded from the naive CD8 cells, which were CD45RO-negative and positively selected for CCR7. These data originate in a study of shared clonotypes between healthy human individuals. Findings and limits, study-wide: Genetic and exposure-history diversity was limited by the small donor number.

The CDR3 length is 13 residues. V was pared by 3 bases and J by 5 bases, with 10 bases between. CDR1 MNHEY and CDR2 SMNVEV come from the germline V gene (reference sequence). Libraries were prepared by immunoSEQ multiplex PCR; TCRdb keeps only in-frame clonotypes and omits some of them. The sample lists 700,000 to 950,000 clones, around 96% occurring once. The clonotype originates from a man aged 25 to 40 in good health. The chain couples TRBV27 to TRBJ1-2, with D possibly TRBD1 on 5 matching bases. The sequenced sample consisted of naive CD8+ T cells sorted from blood. CDR3 sequence reads: CASSLSKGYGYTF. The CDR3 DNA follows: TGTGCCAGCAGTTTGAGTAAGGGGTATGGCTACACCTTC.